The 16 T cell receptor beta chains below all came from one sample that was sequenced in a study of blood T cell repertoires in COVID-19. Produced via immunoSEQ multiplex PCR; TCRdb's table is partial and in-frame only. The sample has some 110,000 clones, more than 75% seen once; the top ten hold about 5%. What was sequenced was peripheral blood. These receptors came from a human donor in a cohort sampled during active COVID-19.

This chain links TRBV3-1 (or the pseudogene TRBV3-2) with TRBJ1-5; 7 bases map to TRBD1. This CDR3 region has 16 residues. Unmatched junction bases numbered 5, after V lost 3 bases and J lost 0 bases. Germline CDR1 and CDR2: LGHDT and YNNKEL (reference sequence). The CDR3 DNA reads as TGTGCCAGCAGCCAGGGGACAGCCATTAGCAATCAGCCCCAGCATTTT. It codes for CASSQGTAISNQPQHF.

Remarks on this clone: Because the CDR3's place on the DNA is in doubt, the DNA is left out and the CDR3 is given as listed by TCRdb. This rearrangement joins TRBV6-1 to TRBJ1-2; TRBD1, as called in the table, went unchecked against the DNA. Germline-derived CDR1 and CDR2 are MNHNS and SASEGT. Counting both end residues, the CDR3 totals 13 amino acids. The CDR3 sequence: CASSEFGTGSKAF.

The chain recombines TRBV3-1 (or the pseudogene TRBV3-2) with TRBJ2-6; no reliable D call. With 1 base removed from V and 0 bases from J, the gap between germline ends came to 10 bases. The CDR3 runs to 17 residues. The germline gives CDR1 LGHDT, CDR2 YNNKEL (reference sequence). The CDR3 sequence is CASSQAPRSSGANVLTF. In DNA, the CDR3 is TGTGCCAGCAGCCAAGCACCGAGGAGCTCTGGGGCCAACGTCCTGACTTTC.

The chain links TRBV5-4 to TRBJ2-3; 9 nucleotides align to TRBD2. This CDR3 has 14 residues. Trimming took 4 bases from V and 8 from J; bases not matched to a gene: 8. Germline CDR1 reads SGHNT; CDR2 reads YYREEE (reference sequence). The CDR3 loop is CASSLAGSPITQYF. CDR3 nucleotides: TGTGCCAGCAGCCTAGCGGGGTCCCCCATTACGCAGTATTTT. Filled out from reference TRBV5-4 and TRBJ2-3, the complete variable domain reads ETGVTQSPTHLIKTRGQQVTLRCSSQSGHNTVSWYQQALGQGPQFIFQYYREEENGRGNFPPRFSGLQFPNYSSELNVNALELDDSALYLCASSLAGSPITQYFGPGTRLTVL.

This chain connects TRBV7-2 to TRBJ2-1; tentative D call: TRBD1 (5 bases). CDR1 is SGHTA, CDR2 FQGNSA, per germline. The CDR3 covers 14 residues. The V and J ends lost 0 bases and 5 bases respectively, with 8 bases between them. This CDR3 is CASSLAAGNNEQFF. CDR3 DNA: TGTGCCAGCAGCTTAGCGGCAGGGAACAATGAGCAGTTCTTC. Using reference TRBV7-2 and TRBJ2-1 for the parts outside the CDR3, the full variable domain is GAGVSQSPSNKVTEKGKDVELRCDPISGHTALYWYRQSLGQGLEFLIYFQGNSAPDKSGLPSDRFSAERTGGSVSTLTIQRTQQEDSAVYLCASSLAAGNNEQFFGPGTRLTVL.

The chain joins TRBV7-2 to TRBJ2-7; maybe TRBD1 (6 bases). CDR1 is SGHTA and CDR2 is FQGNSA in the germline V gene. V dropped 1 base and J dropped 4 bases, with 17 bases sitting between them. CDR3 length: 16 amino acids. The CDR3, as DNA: TGTGCCAGCAGCTTAGGGGCAGGACAGATCCTTTACGAGCAGTACTTC. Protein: CASSLGAGQILYEQYF.

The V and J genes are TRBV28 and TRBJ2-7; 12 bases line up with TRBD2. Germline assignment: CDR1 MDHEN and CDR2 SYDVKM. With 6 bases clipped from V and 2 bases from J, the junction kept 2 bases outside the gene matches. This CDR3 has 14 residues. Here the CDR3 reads CASRRLAGAYEQYF. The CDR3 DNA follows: TGTGCCAGCAGAAGACTAGCGGGAGCCTACGAGCAGTACTTC.

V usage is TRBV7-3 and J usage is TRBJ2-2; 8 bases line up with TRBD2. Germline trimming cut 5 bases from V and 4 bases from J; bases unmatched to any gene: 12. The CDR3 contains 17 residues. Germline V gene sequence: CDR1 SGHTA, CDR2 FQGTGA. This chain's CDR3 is CASSLPGSGSPTGELFF. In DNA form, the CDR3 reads TGTGCCAGCAGCCTGCCGGGGAGCGGGAGCCCCACCGGGGAGCTGTTTTTT.

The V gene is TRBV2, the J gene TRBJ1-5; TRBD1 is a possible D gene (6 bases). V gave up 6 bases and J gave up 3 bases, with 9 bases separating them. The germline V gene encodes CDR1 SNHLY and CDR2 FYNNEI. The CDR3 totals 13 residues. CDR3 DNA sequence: TGTGCCAGCAGCGGACAGATCAATCAGCCCCAGCATTTT. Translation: CASSGQINQPQHF.

CDR3 protein: CASSLGAGRGKAEAFF. The CDR3 DNA reads TGTGCCAGCAGCTTAGGGGCGGGCAGGGGAAAGGCTGAAGCTTTCTTT. The V call is TRBV7-9, the J call TRBJ1-1; tentatively, D is TRBD1 (6 bases). The V and J ends lost 1 base and 6 bases respectively, with 18 bases between them. The CDR3 is 16 amino acids. Germline CDR1 and CDR2: SEHNR and FQNEAQ (reference sequence).

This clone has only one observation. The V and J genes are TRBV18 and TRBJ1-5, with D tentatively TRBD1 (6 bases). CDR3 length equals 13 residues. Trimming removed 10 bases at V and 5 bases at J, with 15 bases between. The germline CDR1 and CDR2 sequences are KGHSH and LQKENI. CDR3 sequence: CATRGGDDQPQHF. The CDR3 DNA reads TGTGCCACCAGAGGGGGGGATGATCAGCCCCAGCATTTT.

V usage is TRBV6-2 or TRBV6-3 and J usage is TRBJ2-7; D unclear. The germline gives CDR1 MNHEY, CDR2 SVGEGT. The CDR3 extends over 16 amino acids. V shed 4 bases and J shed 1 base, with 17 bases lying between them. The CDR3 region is CASSSSDTRPSYEQYF. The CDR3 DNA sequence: TGTGCCAGCAGTTCCTCCGACACCAGGCCATCCTACGAGCAGTACTTC.

CDR3 sequence (DNA): TGTGCTAGTGGTTTGGTACAAGGGAGGGTACTCTACGAGCAGTACTTC. It yields the protein CASGLVQGRVLYEQYF. V and J are TRBV12-5 and TRBJ2-7; 7 bases are shared with TRBD2. The CDR3 is 16 residues long. Unmatched junction bases numbered 8, after V lost 0 bases and J lost 3 bases. Germline-derived CDR1 and CDR2 are LGHNT and FRNRAP.

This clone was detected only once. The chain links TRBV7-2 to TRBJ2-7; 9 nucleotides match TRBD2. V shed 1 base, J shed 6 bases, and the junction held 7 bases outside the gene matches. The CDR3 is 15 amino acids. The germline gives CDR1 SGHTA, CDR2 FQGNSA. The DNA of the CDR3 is TGTGCCAGCAGCTTAGGTGCGGGAGGGCTCAGCGAGCAGTACTTC. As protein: CASSLGAGGLSEQYF.

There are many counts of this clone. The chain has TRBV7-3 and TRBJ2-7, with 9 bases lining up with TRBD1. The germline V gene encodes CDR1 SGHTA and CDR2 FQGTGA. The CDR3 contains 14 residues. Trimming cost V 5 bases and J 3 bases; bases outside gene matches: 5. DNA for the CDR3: TGTGCCAGCAGCCCCGGGACAGGGCTCTACGAGCAGTACTTC. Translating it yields CASSPGTGLYEQYF.

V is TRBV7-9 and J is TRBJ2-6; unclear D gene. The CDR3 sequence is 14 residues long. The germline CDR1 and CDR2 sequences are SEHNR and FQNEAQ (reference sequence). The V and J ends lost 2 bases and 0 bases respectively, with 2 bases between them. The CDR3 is CASSLHSGANVLTF. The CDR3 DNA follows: TGTGCCAGCAGCTTACACTCTGGGGCCAACGTCCTGACTTTC.